The text below deals with one TCR beta chain. The germline V gene encodes CDR1 SGHVS and CDR2 FQNEAQ. The CDR3 spans 15 residues. Trimming pared 6 bases from V and 0 bases from J, leaving 11 bases between. The sample belongs to a study of patients and donors after allogeneic stem cell transplantation. One entry per CDR3 protein, called by TCRdb with MiXCR from the RT-PCR reads. In the table there are 100,000 to 130,000 distinct CDR3 sequences, around 38% of which are singletons. The chain employs TRBV7-8 and TRBJ2-2; D ambiguous. The sequenced sample consisted of blood, either unsorted or a sorted T cell fraction (not recorded which). The source is a human donor who was either an allogeneic HSCT recipient or a stem cell or donor lymphocyte infusion donor (not recorded which). It is not recorded whose cells these are; they may come from a transplant donor. As DNA, the CDR3 is TGTGCCAGCAGGCCCGGGCGGACGAACACCGGGGAGCTGTTTTTT. It yields the protein CASRPGRTNTGELFF.